This is a list of T cell receptor beta chains from one sample in a study of response to subunit inactivated influenza vaccine. TCRdb re-called the RT-PCR reads through MiXCR, storing one row per CDR3 protein. The sample contains hundreds of thousands of distinct CDR3 sequences, approximately 17% of which appear only once. The source was PBMCs from blood, collected around 5 days after vaccination. The origin of the receptors is a man aged 50 to 60 who received an inactivated influenza vaccine. Both conserved end residues are part of each CDR3. A D gene is named only where the DNA matches it firmly. Not all rows give a size; the values are once, few, many and, for expanded clones, a class.

v_call	d_call	j_call	clone_size	cdr3_aa	cdr3_nt
TRBV6-2/TRBV6-3	NA	TRBJ2-2	NA	CASSGTPRGTGELFF	TGTGCCAGTTCGGGCACCCCGAGAGGGACCGGGGAGCTGTTTTTT
TRBV6-2/TRBV6-3	NA	TRBJ2-5	NA	CASSSPDIPEETQYF	TGTGCCAGCAGTTCCCCTGACATCCCCGAGGAGACCCAGTACTTC
TRBV28	TRBD1	TRBJ2-7	NA	CASRGGTGMGYEQYF	TGTGCCAGCAGAGGCGGGACAGGGATGGGGTACGAGCAGTACTTC
TRBV29-1	NA	TRBJ2-2	NA	CSVSKQGAGGELFF	TGCAGCGTTTCGAAACAGGGAGCTGGCGGGGAGCTGTTTTTT
TRBV5-1	TRBD1	TRBJ1-5	once	CASSAGTGANQPQHF	TGCGCCAGCAGCGCCGGGACAGGGGCCAATCAGCCCCAGCATTTT
TRBV6-2/TRBV6-3	NA	TRBJ2-3	NA	CASSEGLGQRTDTQYF	TGTGCCAGCAGTGAGGGCCTGGGGCAGCGGACCGATACGCAGTATTTT
TRBV4-1	TRBD1	TRBJ1-2	NA	CASSQAEWDRNYGYTF	TGCGCCAGCAGCCAAGCCGAATGGGACAGAAACTATGGCTACACCTTC
TRBV12-3/TRBV12-4	TRBD1	TRBJ2-2	few	CASTSPDRPGELFF	TGTGCCAGCACCTCCCCGGACAGGCCCGGGGAGCTGTTTTTT
TRBV5-5	TRBD1	TRBJ1-2	many	CASSIGTGGAGGYTF	TGTGCCAGCAGCATAGGGACAGGGGGCGCGGGTGGCTACACCTTC
TRBV20-1	NA	TRBJ2-7	few	CSARDLPATLGEQYF	TGCAGTGCTAGAGATCTCCCGGCGACCCTTGGCGAGCAGTACTTC
TRBV4-1	NA	TRBJ1-2	NA	CASSQEEGGYTF	TGCGCCAGCAGCCAAGAGGAAGGCGGCTACACCTTC
TRBV29-1	NA	TRBJ2-5	many	CSVDPWDTSQETQYF	TGCAGCGTTGATCCGTGGGACACCTCCCAAGAGACCCAGTACTTC
TRBV9	TRBD2	TRBJ2-3	NA	CASSAGLAPDTQYF	TGTGCCAGCAGCGCGGGACTAGCCCCAGATACGCAGTATTTT
TRBV6-5	NA	TRBJ2-1	NA	CASSYRPISYNEQFF	TGTGCCAGCAGTTACCGGCCGATTTCCTACAATGAGCAGTTCTTC
TRBV6-5	TRBD1	TRBJ1-1	NA	CASSSGTGSTSFF	TGTGCCAGCAGTTCCGGGACAGGGTCGACATCTTTCTTT
TRBV9	NA	TRBJ2-2	NA	CASSVGGGVIGELFF	TGTGCCAGCAGCGTGGGGGGAGGCGTGATCGGGGAGCTGTTTTTT
TRBV6-2/TRBV6-3	TRBD1	TRBJ1-5	few	CASSQDRGGFQPQHF	TGTGCCAGCAGCCAGGACAGGGGCGGGTTCCAGCCCCAGCATTTT
TRBV4-2	NA	TRBJ2-5	NA	CASSQANYHQETQYF	TGTGCCAGCAGCCAAGCTAACTACCACCAAGAGACCCAGTACTTC
TRBV5-5	NA	TRBJ1-2	NA	CASLLRRDLNYGYTF	TGTGCCAGCCTTCTCCGGAGGGATCTAAACTATGGCTACACCTTC
TRBV20-1	NA	TRBJ1-5	NA	CSARARNPGGRYSNQPQHF	TGCAGTGCTAGAGCGCGTAATCCCGGAGGGAGGTATAGCAATCAGCCCCAGCATTTT